The clone carrying this TCR beta chain was seen a handful of times. Its antigen is not identified. This record comes from a study of T cell repertoires in cytomegalovirus infection. Study-wide context: HLA-B-restricted CMV epitopes that are well studied were used alongside recently identified HLA-C-restricted ones. CMV infection together with matching HLA type was indicated by public TCR beta signatures.

Germline CDR1 is MGHDK and CDR2 is SYGVNS. The CDR3 has 14 amino acids. V gave up 3 bases and J gave up 10 bases; unmatched junction bases: 7. Study-wide findings and caveats: Accumulated public TCR beta family frequency recognized individuals carrying CMV together with the relevant HLA. HLA-C-restricted, CMV-specific TCR beta clonotypes were dominant ex vivo.

TCRdb re-called the reads through MiXCR, storing one row per CDR3 protein. The table shows under 300,000 distinct CDR3 sequences, with under 25% occurring only once. This clonotype originated in a human donor in good health (CMV status not recorded). Some clones in this sample may be carry-over from other donors' samples. The rearrangement uses TRBV25-1 and TRBJ2-4; TRBD2 matches at 9 bases. The source material was cultured PBMCs, sampled from culture after CMV antigen stimulation. The CDR3 protein is CASSDLAGSRIQYF. Written as DNA, the CDR3 is TGTGCCAGCAGTGACCTAGCGGGATCAAGGATTCAGTACTTC. The full variable domain, its missing parts supplied by reference TRBV25-1 and TRBJ2-4, is EADIYQTPRYLVIGTGKKITLECSQTMGHDKMYWYQQDPGMELHLIHYSYGVNSTEKGDLSSESTVSRIRTEHFPLTLESARPSHTSQYLCASSDLAGSRIQYFGAGTRLSVL.